This T cell receptor (beta chain) comes out of a study of shared clonotypes between healthy human individuals (dated by TCRdb to about 2020). Turning to the overall study: A couple of women and a few men aged 18 to 49 years were included in the cohort. Leukapheresis yielded between about 0.94 and 8.9 billion PBMCs per donor. To estimate repertoire size and how much clonotypes are shared between individuals, the study performed deep sequencing of blood TCR repertoires from five healthy adults. To increase sequencing depth and limit assay-specific biases, TCR repertoire library preparation and sequencing were carried out by different laboratories using diverse techniques. For each donor, CD4 naive and CD4 memory were each given three plates, CD8 naive was given two plates, and CD8 memory was given one plate.

Note on this clone: What this receptor recognizes is not known. There are no base qualities to consult, and no much larger clone falls within one base.

TCR CDR3 regions were amplified from genomic DNA by multiplex PCR using the deep immunoSEQ assay. Genomic DNA extracted from each cell subset was distributed evenly over all wells of several immunoSEQ 96-well plates, and each plate served as one replicate. Each replicate PCR for sorted subsets received around 200 ng genomic DNA, equal to about 30,000 T cell genomes. The purified libraries were quantified using a Qubit 3.0 fluorometer, sized with a Bioanalyzer 2100, and then quantified again using the KAPA Library Quantification kit. Each immunoSEQ 96-well plate was sequenced on its own single-read 150-cycle Illumina NextSeq 550 flow cell. As for the authors' bioinformatics: The immunoSEQ output contained only junctional sequences without quality scores, so filtering could not match that applied to full-length reads. Sequences were annotated with PyIR, a Python wrapper for IgBLAST v1.9, using IMGT germline references to assign V/J genes and CDR3. Any read was removed if the V/J assignment was weak (E-value above 1e-6), the CDR3 was missing, or the read contained stop codons, out-of-frame junctions, or ambiguous translated residues. V3J clonotypes were defined by identical inferred V gene, J gene, and CDR3 amino acid sequence. Percentage overlap between repertoires was computed as shared unique clonotypes divided by the size of the smaller repertoire. Repertoire richness was assessed with RTK rarefaction, the Chao1 estimator, and Recon v2.1 estimates of unobserved clonotypes. For all TCRbeta clonotypes obtained by the gDNA method from a few donors, generation probabilities were computed with OLGA. What TCRdb holds here is the immuneACCESS table cut down to in-frame rearrangements. Part of the clones is not present; checked against another copy, under half of the missing clones reflect an unresolved V gene, and the others are unexplained. The V and J calls and clone size come from that table; D and trimming were worked out from the DNA. This sample holds approximately 2.1 million clones; 93% were observed only once. The ten most abundant clones make up about 0.41% of the sample.

The donors were healthy, HIV-negative adults who had no recently reported acute infections or vaccinations. All donors were Caucasian adults living in Nashville, Tennessee, USA. CD4+ T cells were enriched by magnetic negative selection; naive cells were then positively selected on CD45RA, and the negative fraction formed the memory subset. Blood was collected by leukapheresis, and PBMCs were isolated by Ficoll-Histopaque density gradient centrifugation and then cryopreserved in liquid nitrogen vapor phase. Analytical flow cytometry was used to check the purity and quantity of each magnetically sorted T cell population. From each sorted fraction, genomic DNA was isolated and quantified by UV absorbance on a Nanodrop 2000c. Broad study findings and their caveats: Across a few donors, approximately 5% of naive CD4, 3.5% of naive CD8, about 2.3% of memory CD4, and approximately 0.4% of memory CD8 clonotypes were shared. Pairwise subsampling indicated that sequencing depth was expected to affect the degree of clonotype sharing among donors. Only blood was sampled, and tissue TCR repertoires likely differ from those in blood. Naive subsets generally had larger estimated clonotype richness than memory subsets. Even with the large sequencing depth, rarefaction of the sorted-subset datasets indicated that sequencing was incomplete. Because the study included only a small number of donors, the genetic and exposure-history diversity represented was limited. Clonotypes shared by all four sorted-subset donors showed higher generation probabilities than non-shared clonotypes.

CDR1 and CDR2 are drawn from the germline V gene: LGHNT, FRNRAP. Inclusive of the bounding cysteine and phenylalanine, the CDR3 is 13 residues long. The CDR3 DNA has 39 bases and is translated from base 1. Trimming removed 0 bases from V and 6 bases from J, leaving 9 bases between the germline ends. The sample taken for sequencing was naive CD4+ T cells from PBMCs. This specimen's cell subset or site label, interpreted: CD45RA+ positively selected. This clonotype was obtained from a man between 18 and 35 years old in good health. Some clones in this sample may be carry-over from other donors' samples. The V and J genes are TRBV12-5 and TRBJ2-7; the D gene cannot be resolved reliably. The CDR3 region reads CASGLVGTAEQYF. The sequenced DNA: TGTGCTAGTGGTTTGGTGGGAACCGCCGAGCAGTACTTC.